The 19 T cell receptor beta chains below come from one sample, sequenced in a study of blood T cell repertoires in COVID-19. Generated by immunoSEQ multiplex PCR, the TCRdb table keeps only in-frame clones and is missing some. The sample has about 140,000 clones; approximately 88% are singletons. Sequencing was done on a sample of PBMCs or T cells enriched from blood (not recorded which). The receptors shown here come from a man between 65 and 79 years old who had been exposed to COVID-19.

The chain has TRBV7-9 and TRBJ2-2, with TRBD1 matching 7 bases. After removal of 5 bases from V and 1 base from J, the junction contained 4 bases not matched to a gene. Germline CDR1 reads SEHNR; CDR2 reads FQNEAQ (reference sequence). The CDR3 runs 15 residues. The CDR3 nucleotides are TGTGCCAGCAGCACCGGGACAGTGAACACCGGGGAGCTGTTTTTT. It encodes CASSTGTVNTGELFF.

This chain joins TRBV7-2 and TRBJ2-7; the match to TRBD1 covers 9 bases. The CDR3 length is 17 residues. Trimming cost V 1 base and J 3 bases; bases outside gene matches: 10. The germline CDR1 and CDR2 sequences are SGHTA and FQGNSA. The CDR3 loop reads CASSLEGPDRGLYEQYF. Written as DNA, the CDR3 is TGTGCCAGCAGCTTAGAAGGCCCGGACAGGGGTCTCTACGAGCAGTACTTC.

This chain connects TRBV18 to TRBJ1-1; the D is unclear. The CDR3 is made up of 13 amino acids. Germline CDR1 is KGHSH and CDR2 is LQKENI. Trimming shortened V by 6 bases and J by 1 base, and 9 bases separated the two germline ends. The CDR3 DNA is TGTGCCAGCTCTACTAAGACGAACACTGAAGCTTTCTTT. Translation: CASSTKTNTEAFF.

This clone was found once. The rearrangement links TRBV7-9 to TRBJ1-2, with 8 bases lining up with TRBD1. Trimming removed 4 bases from V and 4 bases from J; junction bases left unmatched: 5. The CDR3 totals 14 residues. Germline CDR1 SEHNR, CDR2 FQNEAQ (reference sequence). The CDR3 spells CASSSDRGPYGYTF. The CDR3, as DNA: TGTGCCAGCAGCTCCGACAGGGGCCCCTATGGCTACACCTTC.

In its sample, this clone was seen a few times. V and J are TRBV3-1 (or the pseudogene TRBV3-2) and TRBJ2-7; TRBD1 matches 10 bases. The CDR3 totals 17 residues. CDR1 and CDR2 from the germline V gene are LGHDT and YNNKEL (reference sequence). After removal of 2 bases from V and 4 bases from J, the junction contained 11 bases not matched to a gene. The CDR3 DNA is TGTGCCAGCAGCCAAACCCCAGGGACAGGGGAGAGGTACGAGCAGTACTTC. Residues: CASSQTPGTGERYEQYF.

V is TRBV5-4 and J is TRBJ1-3, with TRBD1 identical over 7 bases. Germline CDR1 is SGHNT and CDR2 is YYREEE (reference sequence). With 4 bases clipped from V and 0 bases from J, the junction kept 4 bases outside the gene matches. This CDR3 contains 15 residues. DNA of the CDR3: TGTGCCAGCAGCCTACAGGGGAGCTCTGGAAACACCATATATTTT. Its protein is CASSLQGSSGNTIYF.

This clone was counted only a few times. The gene calls are TRBV9 and TRBJ1-1; 9 positions agree with TRBD1. Germline values: CDR1 SGDLS, CDR2 YYNGEE. This CDR3 contains 13 residues. Trimming at V came to 4 bases and at J to 8 bases, leaving 6 bases not matched to a gene. CDR3 in DNA: TGTGCCAGCAGCCAGGGACAGGGAGACGAAGCTTTCTTT. Amino acids: CASSQGQGDEAFF.

This rearrangement joins TRBV6-2 or TRBV6-3 to TRBJ2-2, with 10 bases that match TRBD2. V shed 6 bases and J 3 bases; nucleotides not matched to a gene: 4. Germline V CDR1 and CDR2: MNHEY, SVGEGT. The length of the CDR3 is 15 residues. CDR3 loop: CASRPSGRYTGELFF. CDR3 bases: TGTGCCAGCAGGCCTAGCGGGAGATACACCGGGGAGCTGTTTTTT.

The chain uses TRBV6-5 and TRBJ2-7; D might be TRBD1 (6 bases). V was pared by 8 bases and J by 6 bases, with 17 bases between. Germline CDR1 is MNHEY and CDR2 is SVGAGI. This CDR3 is 13 amino acids long. In nucleotides, the CDR3 is TGTGCCAGCGGAGCAGGGGTGGAATCCGAGCAGTACTTC. Its translation is CASGAGVESEQYF.

This clone has just a few counts. V and J are TRBV3-1 (or the pseudogene TRBV3-2) and TRBJ2-3; 8 bases agree with TRBD2. From germline, CDR1 is LGHDT and CDR2 YNNKEL (reference sequence). This CDR3 region has 16 residues. Germline trimming cut 4 bases from V and 6 bases from J; bases unmatched to any gene: 12. The DNA for the CDR3 is TGTGCCAGCAGCCTTTTTGGGACTAGGAGGATGGATACGCAGTATTTT. Translating gives CASSLFGTRRMDTQYF.

The gene calls are TRBV6-5 and TRBJ2-7, with a tentative D call TRBD2 (5 bases). V was shortened by 0 bases and J by 6 bases, with 12 bases between the two germline ends. Germline CDR1 MNHEY, CDR2 SVGAGI. This CDR3 contains 14 residues. CDR3 residues: CASSYSGGSGEQYF. The CDR3 DNA reads as TGTGCCAGCAGTTACTCGGGCGGAAGCGGCGAGCAGTACTTC.

This sequence joins TRBV5-1 and TRBJ2-5, with D unresolved. The CDR3 consists of 15 residues. The V gene lost 0 bases and the J gene lost 5 bases, with 14 bases spanning the gap. CDR1 and CDR2 from the germline V gene are SGHRS and YFSETQ. CDR3 sequence reads: CASSLVTSPEETQYF. As DNA, the CDR3 is TGCGCCAGCAGCTTGGTTACTTCTCCTGAGGAGACCCAGTACTTC.

This chain uses TRBV11-2 with TRBJ2-7, with D possibly matching TRBD2 (5 bases). This CDR3 is 13 amino acids long. V dropped 0 bases and J dropped 5 bases, with 8 bases sitting between them. Per the germline V gene, CDR1 is SGHAT and CDR2 is FQNNGV. The CDR3 DNA reads as TGTGCCAGCAGCTTAGAGCTAGCCCACGAGCAGTACTTC. Encoded protein: CASSLELAHEQYF.

The chain combines TRBV5-4 with TRBJ1-2; D remains ambiguous. Germline values: CDR1 SGHNT, CDR2 YYREEE (reference sequence). The CDR3 is made up of 15 amino acids. Trimming stripped 0 bases from V and 8 bases from J, with 17 bases between. This CDR3 is CASSLDGRRGGGYTF. CDR3 DNA sequence: TGTGCCAGCAGCTTGGATGGTCGGCGGGGAGGGGGCTACACCTTC.

The chain recombines TRBV6-5 with TRBJ2-2; no clear D gene. Germline V gene data show CDR1 as MNHEY and CDR2 as SVGAGI. The CDR3 is made up of 13 amino acids. The V end was cut by 6 bases, the J end by 3 bases, with 8 bases between. The CDR3 sequence: CASRSFDTGELFF. In DNA, the CDR3 is TGTGCCAGCAGGTCGTTTGACACCGGGGAGCTGTTTTTT.

For this clone: Other DNA sequences from this sample encode an identical CDR3 as well. This chain connects TRBV7-9 to TRBJ1-1; possible D gene TRBD1, 5 bases. Germline lookup yields CDR1 SEHNR and CDR2 FQNEAQ (reference sequence). The CDR3 runs 14 residues. Trimming removed 1 base at V and 2 bases at J, with 8 bases between. CDR3 bases: TGTGCCAGCAGCTTAGGGCAGGGCAACACTGAAGCTTTCTTT. It encodes CASSLGQGNTEAFF.

This rearrangement joins TRBV11-2 to TRBJ2-2; D may be TRBD2 (5 bases). Trimming left V 5 bases short and J 7 bases short, with 20 bases between. CDR3 length: 16 amino acids. The V gene's germline CDR1 is SGHAT and CDR2 FQNNGV. Here the CDR3 reads CASSTRTQIRNGELFF. DNA for the CDR3: TGTGCCAGCAGCACCCGGACTCAAATAAGAAACGGGGAGCTGTTTTTT. The whole variable domain, filled in from reference TRBV11-2 and TRBJ2-2, reads EAGVAQSPRYKIIEKRQSVAFWCNPISGHATLYWYQQILGQGPKLLIQFQNNGVVDDSQLPKDRFSAERLKGVDSTLKIQPAKLEDSAVYLCASSTRTQIRNGELFFGEGSRLTVL.

V usage is TRBV5-1 and J usage is TRBJ2-2, with 7 bases that match TRBD2. V lost 0 bases to trimming and J lost 6 bases; unmatched junction nucleotides: 8. The length of the CDR3 is 16 residues. The V gene's germline CDR1 is SGHRS and CDR2 YFSETQ. The DNA for the CDR3 is TGCGCCAGCAGCTTGGGTCTAGCGGTATGGTCCGGGGAGCTGTTTTTT. Translating it yields CASSLGLAVWSGELFF.

The rearrangement links TRBV18 to TRBJ2-5; 7 bases agree with TRBD2. The CDR3 loop spans 19 amino acids. V shed 3 bases and J 3 bases; nucleotides not matched to a gene: 19. Looked up from germline, CDR1 is KGHSH and CDR2 is LQKENI. Written as DNA, the CDR3 is TGTGCCAGCTCACCGTTGGTCCTGCTTCCGGCTAGCGGAAAAGAGACCCAGTACTTC. Amino acid sequence: CASSPLVLLPASGKETQYF. The whole variable domain, remainder taken from reference TRBV18 and TRBJ2-5, is NAGVMQNPRHLVRRRGQEARLRCSPMKGHSHVYWYRQLPEEGLKFMVYLQKENIIDESGMPKERFSAEFPKEGPSILRIQQVVRGDSAAYFCASSPLVLLPASGKETQYFGPGTRLLVL.